The 24 T cell receptor beta chains listed next were all sequenced from one sample in a study of blood T cells in healthy people across ages. Using a J-beta primer mix together with a sample-barcoded 5' primer, a second PCR was run for roughly 7 to 11 cycles. Each CDR3 protein gets one entry after TCRdb re-called the 5' RACE reads with MiXCR. The data contain approximately 1.5 million distinct CDR3 sequences, about 31% of them singletons. Specimen: blood. These receptors were collected from a woman aged 25-40 years in good health.

The rearrangement uses TRBV12-3 or TRBV12-4 and TRBJ2-1; D uncertain. The CDR3 has 14 residues. Trimming removed 7 bases at V and 4 bases at J, with 14 bases between. The CDR3 protein is CASTSNLGYNEQFF. The CDR3, as DNA: TGTGCCAGCACCTCGAACCTGGGGTACAATGAGCAGTTCTTC.

This clonotype was seen many times. The V gene is TRBV10-3, the J gene TRBJ2-7; TRBD2 might be the D (5 bases). V was shortened by 10 bases and J by 5 bases, with 12 bases between the two germline ends. The germline V gene encodes CDR1 ENHRY and CDR2 SYGVKD. The CDR3 loop spans 11 amino acids. CDR3 loop: CATNSGNEQYF. As DNA, the CDR3 is TGTGCCACCAACTCCGGGAACGAGCAGTACTTC.

This chain uses TRBV20-1 with TRBJ2-5; 7 bases fit TRBD2. The CDR3 has 15 residues. CDR1 and CDR2 (germline): DFQATT, SNEGSKA (reference sequence). Germline trimming cut 6 bases from V and 5 bases from J; bases unmatched to any gene: 15. Here the CDR3 reads CSARRGSATTETQYF. The CDR3 nucleotides are TGCAGTGCGAGGCGGGGGTCGGCGACCACTGAGACCCAGTACTTC.

This clonotype was picked up a small number of times. The gene calls are TRBV4-1 and TRBJ1-4; a possible D gene is TRBD1 (5 bases). The germline V and J ends were trimmed by 2 bases and 7 bases, with 14 bases remaining between them. The CDR3 runs 15 residues. Germline V gene data show CDR1 as MGHRA and CDR2 as YSYEKL. For the CDR3, the DNA is TGCGCCAGCAGCCAACACACCTTCAGGGTTGAAAAACTGTTTTTT. Its translation: CASSQHTFRVEKLFF.

The chain joins TRBV27 to TRBJ2-2; TRBD1 matches at 10 bases. The CDR3 contains 17 residues. The germline V gene encodes CDR1 MNHEY and CDR2 SMNVEV (reference sequence). V dropped 3 bases and J dropped 1; count of bases not matched to a gene: 5. The CDR3 region is CASSLFGTGVNTGELFF. DNA for the CDR3: TGTGCCAGCAGTTTGTTCGGGACAGGGGTGAACACCGGGGAGCTGTTTTTT.

The chain is built from TRBV21-1 and TRBJ2-7; the D segment call TRBD2 is taken from the table without a DNA check. TRBV21-1 is recorded as a pseudogene. The CDR3 spans 15 residues. The CDR3 coding sequence is TGTGCCAGCAATTTAGCGGAGGGCCGCTCCTACGAGCAGTACTTC. Amino acids: CASNLAEGRSYEQYF.

This chain uses TRBV6-7 with TRBJ1-1; 9 bases are shared with TRBD1. TRBV6-7 belongs to the ORF category, with a function that is uncertain. V shed 5 bases and J 2 bases; nucleotides not matched to a gene: 15. CDR3 length: 18 amino acids. CDR3 coding DNA: TGTGCCAGCAGTCTACCGACAGGGGGATTTAAAGGCAACACTGAAGCTTTCTTT. This codes for CASSLPTGGFKGNTEAFF.

This clonotype appeared many times. The chain is built from TRBV3-1 and TRBJ2-5; D is uncertain. Germline-derived CDR1 and CDR2 are LGHDT and YNNKEL (reference sequence). Trimming pared 0 bases from V and 1 base from J, leaving 9 bases between. The length of the CDR3 is 15 residues. This CDR3 reads CASSQEWGLQETQYF. CDR3 nucleotide sequence: TGTGCCAGCAGCCAAGAATGGGGTCTCCAAGAGACCCAGTACTTC.

This clonotype occurred a few times. J is TRBJ1-1 and V is TRBV3-1; D unresolved. This CDR3 has 14 residues. The ends were cut back, 1 base at V and 0 bases at J, with 6 bases in the middle. Germline assignment: CDR1 LGHDT and CDR2 YNNKEL (reference sequence). CDR3 region: CASSQASLNTEAFF. The CDR3 coding sequence is TGTGCCAGCAGCCAAGCTTCCTTGAACACTGAAGCTTTCTTT.

This clonotype was detected many times. This rearrangement joins TRBV4-1 to TRBJ2-6; 11 bases align to TRBD2. Trimming took 4 bases from V and 0 from J; bases not matched to a gene: 8. This CDR3 region has 19 residues. Germline values: CDR1 MGHRA, CDR2 YSYEKL. The CDR3 coding sequence is TGCGCCAGCAGCCCTTCCTCGGGACTAGCGGACTCTGGGGCCAACGTCCTGACTTTC. As protein: CASSPSSGLADSGANVLTF.

The chain recombines TRBV15 with TRBJ1-1; D may be TRBD1 (6 bases). The V and J ends lost 3 bases and 4 bases respectively, with 18 bases between them. The germline gives CDR1 LNHNV, CDR2 YYDKDF (reference sequence). There are 16 residues in the CDR3. The CDR3 sequence: CATSSLRDIHGTEAFF. The CDR3 nucleotides are TGTGCCACCAGCAGCCTCCGGGACATTCACGGCACTGAAGCTTTCTTT.

The CDR3 DNA follows: TGTGCCAGCAGTAAACTCCCGGATGAGCAGTTCTTC. Translation gives CASSKLPDEQFF. The chain recombines TRBV12-3 or TRBV12-4 with TRBJ2-1, with unresolved D. The CDR3 runs to 12 residues. V lost 5 bases and J lost 8, with 10 bases in between.

About this clonotype itself: A much larger clone differs by one base, so this may be a read error. The gene calls are TRBV29-1 and TRBJ2-5; possibly TRBD1 for D (6 bases). This CDR3 has 14 amino acids. Trimming removed 6 bases from V and 4 bases from J, with 18 bases in between. CDR1 is SQVTM and CDR2 is ANQGSEA in the germline V gene. The DNA for the CDR3 is TGCAGCGTCGTCGAAGGGGGAAGGGGAGAGACCCAGTACTTC. As protein: CSVVEGGRGETQYF.

This chain links TRBV29-1 with TRBJ2-7, with TRBD2 identical over 15 bases. Germline V CDR1 and CDR2: SQVTM, ANQGSEA. The V gene end was trimmed by 0 bases and the J gene end by 6 bases; junction bases not matched to a gene: 3. CDR3 length: 15 residues. CDR3 amino acids: CSVEDGGLAGGEQYF. For the CDR3, the DNA is TGCAGCGTTGAAGATGGGGGACTAGCGGGAGGCGAGCAGTACTTC.

This clonotype occurred once. V is TRBV6-1 and J is TRBJ1-1, with a weak D call TRBD1 (6 bases). The V and J ends lost 2 bases and 3 bases respectively, with 10 bases between them. CDR1 is MNHNS, CDR2 SASEGT, per germline. The CDR3 is made up of 14 amino acids. The CDR3 nucleotides are TGTGCCAGCAGTGAAAGGGGGGAATACACTGAAGCTTTCTTT. Amino acids: CASSERGEYTEAFF.

V is TRBV7-2 and J is TRBJ2-7, with 9 bases identical to TRBD2. Germline CDR1 is SGHTA and CDR2 is FQGNSA. This CDR3 comprises 16 residues. Unmatched junction bases numbered 6, after V lost 1 base and J lost 2 bases. CDR3 sequence (DNA): TGTGCCAGCAGCTTAGTCGTGACTAGCGGAACCTACGAGCAGTACTTC. Amino acids: CASSLVVTSGTYEQYF.

This clonotype was seen many times. For the CDR3, the DNA is TGTGCCAGCAGCCCCCGGGGCCAAGAGACCCAGTACTTC. This encodes CASSPRGQETQYF. J is TRBJ2-5 and V is TRBV18, with a possible D match to TRBD2 (5 bases). Germline CDR1 KGHSH, CDR2 LQKENI. Trimming left V 8 bases short and J 1 base short, with 11 bases between. The CDR3 runs to 13 residues.

The V gene is TRBV7-9, the J gene TRBJ2-7; 8 nucleotides match TRBD1. Germline assignment: CDR1 SEHNR and CDR2 FQNEAQ (reference sequence). This CDR3 has 18 residues. Trimming at V came to 2 bases and at J to 5 bases, leaving 17 bases not matched to a gene. The chain's CDR3 is CASSLRRTGRSVNNEQYF. In DNA form, the CDR3 reads TGTGCCAGCAGCTTAAGGCGGACAGGGAGGAGCGTCAATAACGAGCAGTACTTC.

In its sample, this clonotype was seen many times. The chain employs TRBV29-1 and TRBJ2-5, with 9 bases matching TRBD1. This CDR3 comprises 12 residues. Germline V gene sequence: CDR1 SQVTM, CDR2 ANQGSEA. V trimming: 8 bases; J trimming: 2 bases; junction bases outside the gene matches: 3. The CDR3 bases are TGCAGCAGTGACAGGGGGCAAGAGACCCAGTACTTC. Protein sequence: CSSDRGQETQYF.

A few counts support this clonotype. The genes are TRBV6-1 and TRBJ2-7; maybe TRBD1 (5 bases). The ends were cut back, 1 base at V and 0 bases at J, with 10 bases in the middle. CDR1 MNHNS and CDR2 SASEGT come from the germline V gene. The CDR3 has 15 residues. The CDR3 spells CASSEGTLSSYEQYF. CDR3 sequence (DNA): TGTGCCAGCAGTGAAGGGACACTTAGCTCCTACGAGCAGTACTTC.

This clonotype was detected a few times. The V and J genes are TRBV20-1 and TRBJ2-7; 11 bases fit TRBD2. V gave up 1 base and J gave up 3 bases; unmatched junction bases: 5. Germline V gene lookup returns CDR1 DFQATT and CDR2 SNEGSKA (reference sequence). The CDR3 totals 15 residues. The CDR3 sequence is CSARGGLAGFYEQYF. Written as DNA, the CDR3 is TGCAGTGCTAGAGGAGGACTAGCGGGTTTCTACGAGCAGTACTTC.

This clonotype was seen only a few times. The chain links TRBV7-3 to TRBJ2-1; D not certain. CDR3 length equals 14 residues. Trimming cost V 6 bases and J 8 bases, with 17 bases left between them. Germline V gene sequence: CDR1 SGHTA, CDR2 FQGTGA. Written as DNA, the CDR3 is TGTGCCAGCAGTAACCAATGGGGATCGGATGAGCAGTTCTTC. Translating it yields CASSNQWGSDEQFF.

This chain uses TRBV5-1 with TRBJ2-7; a weak D match, TRBD1 (6 bases). This CDR3 comprises 16 residues. CDR1 SGHRS and CDR2 YFSETQ come from the germline V gene. V lost 3 bases, J lost 6 bases, and 22 bases lay in between. As DNA, the CDR3 is TGCGCCAGCAGCTCCCCTACGGACAGAGCGAAGTTCGAGCAGTACTTC. Encoded protein: CASSSPTDRAKFEQYF.

The chain is built from TRBV10-3 and TRBJ1-1; D gene uncertain. This CDR3 has 12 residues. Trimming took 11 bases from V and 1 from J, leaving 11 bases between them. Germline V lookup: CDR1 ENHRY, CDR2 SYGVKD. The CDR3 here is CASAHPNTEAFF. CDR3 bases: TGTGCCTCCGCACATCCGAACACTGAAGCTTTCTTT.